The 10 T cell receptor beta chains below all came from one sample that was sequenced in a study of shared clonotypes between healthy human individuals. The method was immunoSEQ multiplex PCR; TCRdb's version includes in-frame clones alone and lacks a portion of them. Here the sample spans about 1 million clones, around three quarters being singletons. The sequencing input was memory CD4+ T cells from PBMCs. Documented subset: CD45RA-negative fraction. These receptors were collected from a man between 18 and 35 years old in good health. Some clones in this sample may be carry-over from other donors' samples.

Only a few counts were recorded for this clone. This sequence joins TRBV7-2 and TRBJ1-1; D is unresolved. The CDR3 is made up of 14 amino acids. The V end lost 5 bases, the J end lost 2 bases, and 12 bases lay between the germline ends. Germline-derived CDR1 and CDR2 are SGHTA and FQGNSA. CDR3 nucleotides: TGTGCCAGCAGCCAGTCTATAGCTAACACTGAAGCTTTCTTT. This translates into CASSQSIANTEAFF.

The chain carries TRBV11-2 and TRBJ2-1; 11 nucleotides align to TRBD2. Germline V gives CDR1 SGHAT, CDR2 FQNNGV. With 5 bases clipped from V and 8 bases from J, the junction kept 8 bases outside the gene matches. CDR3 length: 15 amino acids. In DNA form, the CDR3 reads TGTGCCAGCAGCCCCCGGGCTAGCGGGGGGCATGAGCAGTTCTTC. Translated, it gives CASSPRASGGHEQFF.

CDR3 protein: CASSLGLAVNTGELFF. CDR3 coding DNA: TGTGCCAGCTCACTTGGACTAGCAGTTAACACCGGGGAGCTGTTTTTT. The chain uses TRBV18 and TRBJ2-2; TRBD2 matches 8 bases. CDR3 length: 16 amino acids. With V trimmed by 4 bases and J by 2 bases, 6 bases remained unmatched. Germline CDR1 is KGHSH and CDR2 is LQKENI.

The chain combines TRBV15 with TRBJ2-5, with D tentatively TRBD2 (5 bases). This CDR3 spans 14 amino acids. Trimming removed 4 bases from V and 5 bases from J, with 14 bases in between. Germline assignment: CDR1 LNHNV and CDR2 YYDKDF (reference sequence). Here the CDR3 DNA reads TGTGCCACCAGCATACTAAGCGGAGCGGAGACCCAGTACTTC. This gives the protein CATSILSGAETQYF.

In nucleotides, the CDR3 is TGTGCCAGCAGTCCCGCAGGGCACAATGAGCAGTTCTTC. Protein: CASSPAGHNEQFF. This chain links TRBV7-7 with TRBJ2-1; D perhaps matches TRBD1 (5 bases). CDR1 SSHAT and CDR2 FNYEAQ come from the germline V gene (reference sequence). The germline V and J ends were trimmed by 6 bases and 5 bases, with 11 bases remaining between them. This CDR3 is built from 13 residues.

This chain links TRBV10-3 with TRBJ1-4; D gene uncertain. CDR3 size: 13 residues. The ends were cut back, 10 bases at V and 7 bases at J, with 16 bases in the middle. Germline V lookup: CDR1 ENHRY, CDR2 SYGVKD. The CDR3 coding sequence is TGTGCCACAACCAAAAGCAGTAGTGAAAAACTGTTTTTT. Its protein product is CATTKSSSEKLFF.

The chain uses TRBV2 and TRBJ1-3; a possible D gene is TRBD1 (6 bases). CDR1 and CDR2 from the germline V gene are SNHLY and FYNNEI. V was trimmed by 3 bases and J by 3 bases, leaving 12 bases between them. This CDR3 contains 15 residues. CDR3 amino acids: CASSEAGHNGNTIYF. The CDR3, as DNA: TGTGCCAGCAGTGAGGCGGGACACAATGGAAACACCATATATTTT.

The V call is TRBV7-3, the J call TRBJ2-7, with D hard to call. The CDR3 totals 13 residues. Trimming stripped 5 bases from V and 3 bases from J, with 11 bases between. Germline assignment: CDR1 SGHTA and CDR2 FQGTGA. The CDR3 is CASSLDGNYEQYF. CDR3 in DNA: TGTGCCAGCAGCCTGGACGGAAACTACGAGCAGTACTTC.

V usage is TRBV6-6 and J usage is TRBJ1-1, with D possibly TRBD1 on 5 matching bases. Trimming removed 4 bases at V and 3 bases at J, with 12 bases between. This CDR3 contains 14 residues. Germline CDR1 reads MNHNY; CDR2 reads SVGAGI (reference sequence). The CDR3 DNA sequence: TGTGCCAGCAGTTCTCGGGGGATAGACACTGAAGCTTTCTTT. Its translation is CASSSRGIDTEAFF.

This clone was recorded many times. The V gene is TRBV28, the J gene TRBJ2-7; 10 bases agree with TRBD1. The germline CDR1 and CDR2 sequences are MDHEN and SYDVKM. Unmatched junction bases numbered 15, after V lost 10 bases and J lost 6 bases. The length of the CDR3 is 15 residues. The CDR3 coding sequence is TGTGCCACCATCGACAGGGGGCCTACTGGTGGCGAGCAGTACTTC. This codes for CATIDRGPTGGEQYF.